Reported below is one TCR beta chain. This CDR3 is built from 13 residues. Trimming took off 7 bases at V and 3 bases at J, with 13 bases between the two ends. Per germline, CDR1 LGHNT and CDR2 FRNRAP. This sample is drawn from a study of Ad26.COV2.S vaccination and SARS-CoV-2 variants. Treatment indicated: around 19 received Ad26.COV2.S at low or high dose, single or two shots; 5 received placebo; per-sample allocation not given. Samples came from day 63 after the first vaccine or placebo injection. Vaccine was an Ad26 vector expressing Wuhan-strain SARS-CoV-2 spike. Some clones are missing from TCRdb's copy, which holds only in-frame ones; the method was immunoSEQ multiplex PCR. The sample consists of about 330,000 clones, roughly nine tenths of them appearing once.

The chain couples TRBV12-5 to TRBJ2-7; D not resolved. The clonotype comes from a person aged 18-60 years who received the Ad26.COV2.S COVID-19 vaccine or a placebo. This sample comprised peripheral blood, obtained in a trial of Ad26.COV2.S vaccine versus placebo. CDR3 in amino acids: CASALSPGYEQYF. In DNA form, the CDR3 reads TGTGCTAGTGCTCTTTCACCGGGCTACGAGCAGTACTTC.